Presented here are 20 T cell receptor beta chains from one specimen sequenced in a study of cytotoxic CD8 clonotypes in ibrutinib-treated CLL. Produced via immunoSEQ multiplex PCR; TCRdb's table is partial and in-frame only. Of more than 200,000 clones in the sample, 79% are singletons; the top ten hold approximately 10%. Material: PBMCs, obtained after 12 months of ibrutinib treatment. The receptors were gathered from a human donor with chronic lymphocytic leukemia.

The chain links TRBV25-1 to TRBJ2-7; D is tentatively TRBD1 or TRBD2 (5 bases each). The length of the CDR3 is 15 residues. Germline V CDR1 and CDR2: MGHDK, SYGVNS. V lost 3 bases and J 5 bases, leaving 17 bases between the germline ends. This CDR3 is CASSDLGTDVHEQYF. CDR3 bases: TGTGCCAGCAGTGATCTCGGGACGGACGTTCACGAGCAGTACTTC.

V and J are TRBV6-6 and TRBJ1-6; a possible D gene is TRBD1 (6 bases). Germline V CDR1 and CDR2: MNHNY, SVGAGI (reference sequence). The V end was cut by 6 bases, the J end by 10 bases, with 16 bases between. This CDR3 is 14 amino acids long. CDR3 coding DNA: TGTGCCAGCAGGGATAGGACAGCCGGGTCACCCCTCCACTTT. Encoded protein: CASRDRTAGSPLHF.

CDR3 coding DNA: TGTGCCAGCTCTTCAGGGGGGGCCTATGGCTACACCTTC. It is translated as CASSSGGAYGYTF. The chain has TRBV28 and TRBJ1-2, with 7 nucleotides matching TRBD1. V was pared by 8 bases and J by 4 bases, with 7 bases of the junction left unmatched. Germline assignment: CDR1 MDHEN and CDR2 SYDVKM. The length of the CDR3 is 13 residues.

J is TRBJ2-3 and V is TRBV6-4, with 7 nucleotides matching TRBD2. V gave up 5 bases and J gave up 3 bases; unmatched junction bases: 11. Germline V CDR1 and CDR2: MRHNA, SNTAGT. The CDR3 sequence is 16 residues long. CDR3 in amino acids: CASSSQSGRSTDTQYF. The CDR3 region has the DNA TGTGCCAGCAGTTCCCAATCCGGGAGGAGTACAGATACGCAGTATTTT.

V and J are TRBV2 and TRBJ1-4; D ambiguous. Germline CDR1 and CDR2: SNHLY and FYNNEI. The V and J ends lost 4 bases and 0 bases respectively, with 9 bases between them. The CDR3 consists of 15 residues. The CDR3 coding sequence is TGTGCCAGCAGTGGGACCGATGCAACTAATGAAAAACTGTTTTTT. Protein sequence: CASSGTDATNEKLFF.

The V and J genes are TRBV7-9 and TRBJ2-6, with D possibly TRBD2 on 5 matching bases. CDR3 length equals 19 residues. Trimming took off 2 bases at V and 0 bases at J, with 17 bases between the two ends. Per germline, CDR1 SEHNR and CDR2 FQNEAQ (reference sequence). CDR3 DNA: TGTGCCAGCAGCTTACCCGGTTCGGGAATTCTCTCTGGGGCCAACGTCCTGACTTTC. This gives the protein CASSLPGSGILSGANVLTF.

The chain couples TRBV9 to TRBJ1-2; D is uncertain. This CDR3 is built from 15 residues. Germline V gene data show CDR1 as SGDLS and CDR2 as YYNGEE. Trimming took off 0 bases at V and 4 bases at J, with 13 bases between the two ends. The CDR3 DNA follows: TGTGCCAGCAGCGTAGGGACCTTTCGTGGCTATGGCTACACCTTC. Protein product: CASSVGTFRGYGYTF.

The rearrangement links TRBV11-1 to TRBJ2-2, with 8 nucleotides matching TRBD1. Germline CDR1 is SGHAT and CDR2 is FQDESV (reference sequence). Trimming at V came to 2 bases and at J to 1 base, leaving 3 bases not matched to a gene. The CDR3 is made up of 16 amino acids. CDR3 sequence: CASSLQGAWNTGELFF. The DNA of the CDR3 is TGTGCCAGCAGCTTACAGGGGGCATGGAACACCGGGGAGCTGTTTTTT.

The V and J genes are TRBV2 and TRBJ2-7; TRBD2 might be the D (5 bases). There are 13 residues in the CDR3. The V and J ends lost 6 bases and 2 bases respectively, with 11 bases between them. In germline, CDR1 is SNHLY, CDR2 FYNNEI. The chain's CDR3 is CASSLGGPYEQYF. In nucleotides, the CDR3 is TGTGCCAGCAGCTTAGGCGGGCCCTACGAGCAGTACTTC. Supplemented by reference TRBV2 and TRBJ2-7, the full variable domain reads EPEVTQTPSHQVTQMGQEVILRCVPISNHLYFYWYRQILGQKVEFLVSFYNNEISEKSEIFDDQFSVERPDGSNFTLKIRSTKLEDSAMYFCASSLGGPYEQYFGPGTRLTVT.

J is TRBJ2-7 and V is TRBV28, with 12 bases fitting TRBD2. The V gene end was trimmed by 8 bases and the J gene end by 3 bases; junction bases not matched to a gene: 5. Germline V CDR1 and CDR2: MDHEN, SYDVKM. This CDR3 contains 14 residues. The CDR3 here is CASGALAGGYEQYF. The CDR3 nucleotides are TGTGCCAGCGGTGCACTAGCGGGGGGCTACGAGCAGTACTTC.

The chain links TRBV4-2 to TRBJ2-7; 9 bases agree with TRBD2. CDR3 size: 16 residues. V shed 3 bases and J 4 bases; nucleotides not matched to a gene: 10. In germline, CDR1 is LGHNA, CDR2 YNFKEQ. The CDR3 protein is CASSQRASGGLYEQYF. In nucleotides, the CDR3 is TGTGCCAGCAGCCAGAGGGCAAGCGGGGGGTTGTACGAGCAGTACTTC.

The chain couples TRBV7-8 to TRBJ2-6, with D tentatively TRBD1 (5 bases). Between the trimmed V and J ends, which lost 1 base and 0 bases, there was a span of 7 bases. This CDR3 region has 16 residues. CDR1 is SGHVS, CDR2 FQNEAQ, per germline. The CDR3 sequence: CASSLGQLSGANVLTF. In DNA form, the CDR3 reads TGTGCCAGCAGCTTAGGACAGCTCTCTGGGGCCAACGTCCTGACTTTC.

This sequence joins TRBV2 and TRBJ2-7, with D perhaps given as TRBD1 or TRBD2 (5 bases each). The CDR3 spans 11 residues. The V and J ends lost 11 bases and 6 bases respectively, with 14 bases between them. Per the germline V gene, CDR1 is SNHLY and CDR2 is FYNNEI. CDR3 DNA sequence: TGTGCCGGCAAACGAGGGGCCGAGCAGTACTTC. Translating gives CAGKRGAEQYF. Together with reference TRBV2 and TRBJ2-7, the CDR3 gives the full variable domain: EPEVTQTPSHQVTQMGQEVILRCVPISNHLYFYWYRQILGQKVEFLVSFYNNEISEKSEIFDDQFSVERPDGSNFTLKIRSTKLEDSAMYFCAGKRGAEQYFGPGTRLTVT.

The count of this clone is one. The rearrangement joins TRBV6-4 to TRBJ2-3, with 10 bases identical to TRBD2. Losses at the gene ends were 11 bases for V and 7 bases for J; bases not matched to a gene: 12. Germline V gene data show CDR1 as MRHNA and CDR2 as SNTAGT. This CDR3 spans 14 amino acids. The chain's CDR3 is CAVSSGSPGNTQYF. The CDR3 DNA reads as TGTGCCGTCTCTAGCGGGAGCCCGGGCAATACGCAGTATTTT.

V is TRBV11-1 and J is TRBJ1-1; no clear D gene. The germline V and J ends were trimmed by 4 bases and 0 bases, with 6 bases remaining between them. The CDR3 spans 13 residues. The germline CDR1 and CDR2 sequences are SGHAT and FQDESV (reference sequence). The CDR3 DNA reads TGTGCCAGCAGCTCCGACGTGAACACTGAAGCTTTCTTT. As protein: CASSSDVNTEAFF.

The chain employs TRBV5-1 and TRBJ2-1, with D perhaps matching TRBD2 (6 bases). The CDR3 runs to 16 residues. Trimming took off 0 bases at V and 9 bases at J, with 19 bases between the two ends. Germline CDR1 reads SGHRS; CDR2 reads YFSETQ. Written as DNA, the CDR3 is TGCGCCAGCAGCTTGGGGCCCTTGGGGGGAGAGGGTGAGCAGTTCTTC. Translated, it gives CASSLGPLGGEGEQFF.

This clone is a singleton in its sample. The chain joins TRBV29-1 to TRBJ2-3; TRBD2 might be the D (5 bases). The CDR3 totals 13 residues. Germline-derived CDR1 and CDR2 are SQVTM and ANQGSEA. The CDR3 coding sequence is TGCAGTACCCCGGGAACCCCCACAGATACGCAGTATTTT. Translating gives CSTPGTPTDTQYF.

The V gene is TRBV5-1, the J gene TRBJ2-3; D call uncertain. Germline CDR1 is SGHRS and CDR2 is YFSETQ. The CDR3 consists of 14 residues. The ends were cut back, 3 bases at V and 1 base at J, with 9 bases in the middle. The chain's CDR3 is CASSSAVGTDTQYF. CDR3 DNA: TGCGCCAGCAGCTCGGCCGTCGGCACAGATACGCAGTATTTT.

The chain recombines TRBV10-1 with TRBJ2-3, with D hard to call. Germline values: CDR1 WNHNN, CDR2 SYGVQD (reference sequence). V shed 0 bases and J shed 6 bases, with 7 bases lying between them. The CDR3 runs to 13 residues. CDR3 protein: CASSESGRDTQYF. In nucleotides, the CDR3 is TGCGCCAGCAGTGAGTCGGGCCGGGATACGCAGTATTTT.

The chain has TRBV5-4 and TRBJ1-2; TRBD1 might be the D (5 bases). Trimming took off 9 bases at V and 0 bases at J, with 15 bases between the two ends. The CDR3 is made up of 14 amino acids. The germline V gene encodes CDR1 SGHNT and CDR2 YYREEE (reference sequence). CDR3 in amino acids: CATNGAVANYGYTF. The CDR3 nucleotides are TGTGCCACCAATGGGGCCGTAGCTAACTATGGCTACACCTTC.